Shown below are 8 T cell receptor beta chains from a single sample sequenced in a study of blood T cell repertoires in COVID-19. Profiling relied on immunoSEQ multiplex PCR, and the TCRdb table lists in-frame clones only, not all of them. The sample includes around 280,000 clones, around nine tenths seen only once; the top ten take 6% to 7%. The specimen sequenced was PBMCs or T cells enriched from blood (not recorded which). These receptors were obtained from a woman in her thirties or forties who had recovered from COVID-19.

This clone was seen just once. The chain employs TRBV9 and TRBJ2-3; D might be TRBD2 (5 bases). Trimming cost V 0 bases and J 1 base, with 9 bases left between them. The germline gives CDR1 SGDLS, CDR2 YYNGEE. CDR3 length: 15 amino acids. For the CDR3, the DNA is TGTGCCAGCAGCGTAGGGAATAGCGGCACAGATACGCAGTATTTT. Protein product: CASSVGNSGTDTQYF. Full variable domain (remainder filled in from reference TRBV9 and TRBJ2-3): DSGVTQTPKHLITATGQRVTLRCSPRSGDLSVYWYQQSLDQGLQFLIQYYNGEERAKGNILERFSAQQFPDLHSELNLSSLELGDSALYFCASSVGNSGTDTQYFGPGTRLTVL.

The chain couples TRBV18 to TRBJ1-3; maybe TRBD1 (5 bases). Germline V gives CDR1 KGHSH, CDR2 LQKENI. The CDR3 is 15 residues long. Between the trimmed V and J ends, which lost 3 bases and 2 bases, there was a span of 11 bases. In DNA, the CDR3 is TGTGCCAGCTCACCTTCCGTGACAGCTGGAAACACCATATATTTT. Protein: CASSPSVTAGNTIYF.

The chain uses TRBV5-1 and TRBJ2-4, with 10 bases that match TRBD1. The CDR3 totals 15 residues. V gave up 8 bases and J gave up 3 bases; unmatched junction bases: 8. CDR1 and CDR2 from the germline V gene are SGHRS and YFSETQ. CDR3 nucleotides: TGCGCCAGTCGACAGGGGGCTAAGGACAAAAACATTCAGTACTTC. Translation gives CASRQGAKDKNIQYF.

The chain is built from TRBV18 and TRBJ1-5; 9 nucleotides align to TRBD1. There are 14 residues in the CDR3. The V segment lost 4 bases and the J segment 6 bases; nucleotides outside the gene matches: 4. CDR1 is KGHSH and CDR2 is LQKENI in the germline V gene. As DNA, the CDR3 is TGTGCCAGCTCACAGGACAGGGGCGGTCAGCCCCAGCATTTT. This codes for CASSQDRGGQPQHF.

The gene calls are TRBV30 and TRBJ2-1; 14 bases match TRBD2. From germline, CDR1 is GTSNPN and CDR2 SVGIG (reference sequence). Trimming took 3 bases from V and 5 from J; bases not matched to a gene: 9. This CDR3 comprises 17 residues. CDR3 sequence: CAWRGTSGSYRNNEQFF. Written as DNA, the CDR3 is TGTGCCTGGAGGGGGACTAGCGGGAGTTATCGGAACAATGAGCAGTTCTTC.

The V and J genes are TRBV7-8 and TRBJ2-3; TRBD2 is a possible D gene (5 bases). Trimming took off 11 bases at V and 6 bases at J, with 12 bases between the two ends. From germline, CDR1 is SGHVS and CDR2 FQNEAQ. The CDR3 covers 11 residues. The CDR3 DNA reads TGTGCCGTAAGGGAGCGGGATACGCAGTATTTT. It encodes CAVRERDTQYF.

DNA for the CDR3: TGTGCCACCAGCAGAGATAAGGGCGGGGACCCCTATGGCTACACCTTC. This gives the protein CATSRDKGGDPYGYTF. This chain uses TRBV15 with TRBJ1-2; possibly TRBD1 for D (5 bases). Trimming left V 0 bases short and J 4 bases short, with 15 bases between. The germline V gene has CDR1 LNHNV and CDR2 YYDKDF (reference sequence). The CDR3 totals 16 residues.

The chain couples TRBV6-5 to TRBJ2-7; a possible D gene is TRBD2 (5 bases). Germline V gene data show CDR1 as MNHEY and CDR2 as SVGAGI. The CDR3 extends over 11 amino acids. Between the trimmed V and J ends, which lost 4 bases and 7 bases, there was a span of 8 bases. The CDR3: CASSFGMEQYF. CDR3 DNA sequence: TGTGCCAGCAGTTTCGGGATGGAGCAGTACTTC.